This TCR beta chain was documented in a study of blood T cell repertoires in COVID-19. Profiled with immunoSEQ multiplex PCR; TCRdb holds only in-frame clones, not every one. The table lists some 190,000 clones, roughly 84% of them singletons. The TCR comes from a woman between 25 and 40 years old who had recovered from COVID-19. The source material was PBMCs or T cells enriched from blood (not recorded which).

The CDR3 sequence: CALDRINEAFF. The CDR3 DNA reads TGTGCCTTGGACAGGATTAATGAAGCTTTCTTT. The chain joins TRBV30 to TRBJ1-1; 7 bases match TRBD1. There are 11 residues in the CDR3. CDR1 and CDR2 from the germline V gene are GTSNPN and SVGIG (reference sequence). The J segment lost 7 bases and the V segment lost 7 bases, leaving 6 bases of the junction unmatched. Supplemented by reference TRBV30 and TRBJ1-1, the full variable domain reads SQTIHQWPATLVQPVGSPLSLECTVEGTSNPNLYWYRQAAGRGLQLLFYSVGIGQISSEVPQNLSASRPQDRQFILSSKKLLLSDSGFYLCALDRINEAFFGQGTRLTVV.